Following are 5 T cell receptor beta chains from one sample sequenced in a study of T cells in women clearing cervical HPV infection. The protocol was immunoSEQ multiplex PCR, while the TCRdb copy is restricted to in-frame clones and leaves out a portion. The sample totals approximately 31,000 clones; its top ten clones hold about 6.8%. Sequencing input: blood buffy coat. The receptors stem from a woman between 18 and 70 years old with a cervical HPV16 infection that either progressed to CIN3+ or cleared (not recorded which).

Remarks on this clone: The CDR3 end falls 3 residues outside the read, so it is completed with the germline J gene. The same CDR3 arises from other DNA sequences in this sample as well. V gene TRBV19 combines with J gene TRBJ1-1; D possibly corresponds to TRBD1 (6 bases). CDR1 is LNHDA and CDR2 is SQIVND in the germline V gene (reference sequence). The length of the CDR3 is 15 residues. CDR3 DNA, as far as it was read: TGTGCCAGTAGTTGGAGGGACCGGGACATCAACGAA. Protein: CASSWRDRDINE. The whole CDR3 protein is CASSWRDRDINEAFF. Looking up the rest from reference TRBV19 and TRBJ1-1 gives the full variable domain: DGGITQSPKYLFRKEGQNVTLSCEQNLNHDAMYWYRQDPGQGLRLIYYSQIVNDFQKGDIAEGYSVSREKKESFPLTVTSAQKNPTAFYLCASSWRDRDINEAFFGQGTRLTVV.

The CDR3 bases that were read are TGTGCCATTCAGACTAGCGGCACAGATACG. This codes for CAIQTSGTDT. The CDR3, in full, reads CAIQTSGTDTQYF. The V gene is TRBV10-3, the J gene TRBJ2-3; 8 positions match TRBD2. The read falls 3 residues short of the CDR3 end, and the missing part is taken from the germline J gene. The CDR3 is 13 residues long. With 9 bases clipped from V and 1 base from J, the junction kept 3 bases outside the gene matches. The germline gives CDR1 ENHRY, CDR2 SYGVKD.

A note on this clone: The sequence runs out 3 residues before the end of the CDR3; the remainder is reconstructed from the germline J gene. The chain recombines TRBV2 with TRBJ1-4, with D possibly being TRBD1 (5 bases). The CDR3 has 14 amino acids. Germline CDR1 and CDR2: SNHLY and FYNNEI. CDR3 DNA (partial): TGTGCCAGCAGCTCGGTAGCTGGGGCCAACGTA. The encoded protein is CASSSVAGANV. The full CDR3 protein reads CASSSVAGANVLFF.

To note about this clone: The read ends 3 residues shy of where the CDR3 ends; the end is completed using the germline J gene. This rearrangement joins TRBV2 to TRBJ1-2; D perhaps matches TRBD1 (5 bases). There are 15 residues in the CDR3. Trimming took off 7 bases at V and 0 bases at J, with 15 bases between the two ends. CDR1 and CDR2 from the germline V gene are SNHLY and FYNNEI. The CDR3 here is CASTQQWGANYGYTF. The sequenced part of the CDR3 DNA is TGTGCCAGCACCCAGCAGTGGGGCGCTAACTATGGC.

As for this clone: The sequence runs out 3 residues before the end of the CDR3; the remainder is reconstructed from the germline J gene. The rearrangement joins TRBV7-8 to TRBJ1-3, with D possibly matching TRBD1 (5 bases). Between the trimmed V and J ends, which lost 5 bases and 0 bases, there was a span of 14 bases. Germline assignment: CDR1 SGHVS and CDR2 FQNEAQ. The CDR3 consists of 16 residues. CDR3: CASSPQGSPSGNTIYF. CDR3 DNA, as far as it was read: TGTGCCAGCAGCCCGCAGGGCTCACCCTCTGGAAACACC.